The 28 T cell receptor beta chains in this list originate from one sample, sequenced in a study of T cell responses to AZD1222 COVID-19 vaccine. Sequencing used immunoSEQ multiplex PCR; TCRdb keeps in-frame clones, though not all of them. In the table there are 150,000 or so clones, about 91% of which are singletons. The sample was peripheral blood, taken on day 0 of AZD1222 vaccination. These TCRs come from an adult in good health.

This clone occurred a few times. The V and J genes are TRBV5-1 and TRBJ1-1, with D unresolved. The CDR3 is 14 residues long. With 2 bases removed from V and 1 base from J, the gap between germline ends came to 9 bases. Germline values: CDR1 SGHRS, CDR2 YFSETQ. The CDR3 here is CASSLTPGNTEAFF. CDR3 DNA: TGCGCCAGCAGCTTAACCCCAGGGAACACTGAAGCTTTCTTT.

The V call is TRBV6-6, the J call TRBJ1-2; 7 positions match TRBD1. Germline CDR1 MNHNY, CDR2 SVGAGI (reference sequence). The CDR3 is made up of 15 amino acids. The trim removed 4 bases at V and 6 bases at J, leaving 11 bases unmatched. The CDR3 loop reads CASSSSRQGGNGYTF. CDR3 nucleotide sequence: TGTGCCAGCAGTTCTTCTCGACAGGGAGGGAATGGCTACACCTTC.

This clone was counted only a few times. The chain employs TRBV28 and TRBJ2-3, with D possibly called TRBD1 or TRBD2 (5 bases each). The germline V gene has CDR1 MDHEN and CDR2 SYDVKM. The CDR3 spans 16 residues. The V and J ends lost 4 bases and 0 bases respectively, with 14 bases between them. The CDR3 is CASSSPGRGSTDTQYF. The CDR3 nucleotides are TGTGCCAGCAGTTCCCCGGGACGAGGGAGCACAGATACGCAGTATTTT.

The CDR3 region is CASSLTAGTSGTLSYNEQFF. The CDR3 DNA is TGTGCCAGCAGCCTAACTGCCGGGACTAGCGGGACCCTCTCCTACAATGAGCAGTTCTTC. The genes are TRBV3-1 (or the pseudogene TRBV3-2) and TRBJ2-1; 13 nucleotides line up with TRBD2. With 4 bases clipped from V and 0 bases from J, the junction kept 12 bases outside the gene matches. CDR1 and CDR2 from the germline V gene are LGHDT and YNNKEL (reference sequence). The CDR3 covers 20 residues.

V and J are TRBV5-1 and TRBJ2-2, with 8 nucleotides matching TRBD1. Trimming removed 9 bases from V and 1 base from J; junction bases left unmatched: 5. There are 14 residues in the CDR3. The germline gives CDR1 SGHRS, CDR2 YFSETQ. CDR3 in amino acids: CATAGTGNTGELFF. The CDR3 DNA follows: TGCGCCACCGCCGGGACAGGGAACACCGGGGAGCTGTTTTTT. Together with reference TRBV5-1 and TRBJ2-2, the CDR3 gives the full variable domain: KAGVTQTPRYLIKTRGQQVTLSCSPISGHRSVSWYQQTPGQGLQFLFEYFSETQRNKGNFPGRFSGRQFSNSRSEMNVSTLELGDSALYLCATAGTGNTGELFFGEGSRLTVL.

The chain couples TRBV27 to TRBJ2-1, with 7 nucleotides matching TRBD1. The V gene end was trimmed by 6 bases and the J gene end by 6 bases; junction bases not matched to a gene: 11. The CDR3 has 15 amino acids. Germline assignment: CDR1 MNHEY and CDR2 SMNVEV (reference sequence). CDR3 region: CASRSLGTASNEQFF. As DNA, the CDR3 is TGTGCCAGCAGATCGTTGGGGACAGCCTCCAATGAGCAGTTCTTC.

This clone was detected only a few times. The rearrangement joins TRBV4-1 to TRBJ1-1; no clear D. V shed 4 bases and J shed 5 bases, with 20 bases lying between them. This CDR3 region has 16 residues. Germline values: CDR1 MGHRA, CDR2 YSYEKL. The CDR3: CASSPFYTRRDTEAFF. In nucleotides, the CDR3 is TGCGCCAGCAGCCCGTTTTACACTAGACGGGATACTGAAGCTTTCTTT.

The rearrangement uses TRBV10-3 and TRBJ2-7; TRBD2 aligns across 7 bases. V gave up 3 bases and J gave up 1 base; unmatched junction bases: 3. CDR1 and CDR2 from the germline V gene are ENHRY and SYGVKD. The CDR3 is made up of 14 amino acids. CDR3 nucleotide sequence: TGTGCCATCAGTGATCCGGGACTATCCTACGAGCAGTACTTC. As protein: CAISDPGLSYEQYF.

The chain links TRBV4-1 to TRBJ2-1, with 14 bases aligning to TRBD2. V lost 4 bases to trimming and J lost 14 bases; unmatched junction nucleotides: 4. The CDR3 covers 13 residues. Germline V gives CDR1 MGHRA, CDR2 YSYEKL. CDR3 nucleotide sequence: TGCGCCAGCAGCCCGGGACTAGCGGGAGATAAGTTCTTC. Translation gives CASSPGLAGDKFF.

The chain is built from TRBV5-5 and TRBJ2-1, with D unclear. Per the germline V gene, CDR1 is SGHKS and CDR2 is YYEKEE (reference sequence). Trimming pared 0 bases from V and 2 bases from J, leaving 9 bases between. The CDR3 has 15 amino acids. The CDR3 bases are TGTGCCAGCAGCTTGGATCGGGCAGCCTACAATGAGCAGTTCTTC. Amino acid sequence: CASSLDRAAYNEQFF.

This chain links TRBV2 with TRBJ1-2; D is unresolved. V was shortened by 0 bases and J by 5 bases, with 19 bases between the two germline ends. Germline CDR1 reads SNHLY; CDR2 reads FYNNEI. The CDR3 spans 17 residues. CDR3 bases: TGTGCCAGCAGTGAAGCTTCCGCGGCACTCCCGATTTATGGCTACACCTTC. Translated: CASSEASAALPIYGYTF.

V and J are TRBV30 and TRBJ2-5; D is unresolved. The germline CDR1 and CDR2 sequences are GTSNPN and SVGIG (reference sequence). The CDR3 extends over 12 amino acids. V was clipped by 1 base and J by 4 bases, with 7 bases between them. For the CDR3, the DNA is TGTGCCTGGAGTGGGCCAGGAGAGACCCAGTACTTC. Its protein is CAWSGPGETQYF.

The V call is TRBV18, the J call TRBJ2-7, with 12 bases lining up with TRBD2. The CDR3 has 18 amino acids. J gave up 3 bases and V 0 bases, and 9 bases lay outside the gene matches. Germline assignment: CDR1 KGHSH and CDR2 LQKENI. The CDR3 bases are TGTGCCAGCTCACCACCGGGACTAGCGGGTCTCAAACGCTACGAGCAGTACTTC. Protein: CASSPPGLAGLKRYEQYF.

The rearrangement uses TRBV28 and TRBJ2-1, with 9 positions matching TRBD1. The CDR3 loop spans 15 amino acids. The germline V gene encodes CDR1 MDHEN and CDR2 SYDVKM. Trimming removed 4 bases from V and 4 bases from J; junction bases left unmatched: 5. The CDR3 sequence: CASSSPGQGYNEQFF. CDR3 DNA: TGTGCCAGCAGTTCACCGGGACAGGGATACAATGAGCAGTTCTTC.

CDR3 region: CSASRSSGRSGANVLTF. CDR3 in DNA: TGCAGTGCTAGTAGGTCTAGCGGGAGGTCAGGGGCCAACGTCCTGACTTTC. V is TRBV20-1 and J is TRBJ2-6, with 11 positions matching TRBD2. The CDR3 is 17 residues long. Germline CDR1 DFQATT, CDR2 SNEGSKA (reference sequence). J lost 4 bases, V lost 3 bases, and 8 bases had no gene match.

CDR3 in DNA: TGTGCCACCAGTGCTCCCCGGAATCCCGGGGAGCTGTTTTTT. The encoded protein is CATSAPRNPGELFF. J is TRBJ2-2 and V is TRBV24-1, with D unclear. The CDR3 spans 14 residues. CDR1 is KGHDR and CDR2 is SFDVKD in the germline V gene. The ends were cut back, 5 bases at V and 6 bases at J, with 12 bases in the middle.

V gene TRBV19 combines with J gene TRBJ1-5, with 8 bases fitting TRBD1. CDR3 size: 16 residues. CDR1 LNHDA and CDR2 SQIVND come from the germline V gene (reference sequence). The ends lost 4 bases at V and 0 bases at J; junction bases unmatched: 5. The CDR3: CASSTITGGSNQPQHF. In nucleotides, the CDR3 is TGTGCCAGTAGTACTATCACAGGGGGTAGCAATCAGCCCCAGCATTTT.

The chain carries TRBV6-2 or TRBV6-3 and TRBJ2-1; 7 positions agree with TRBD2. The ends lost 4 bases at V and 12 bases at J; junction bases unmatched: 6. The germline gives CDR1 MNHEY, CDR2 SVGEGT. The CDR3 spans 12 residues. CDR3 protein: CASSSQAGWQFF. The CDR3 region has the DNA TGTGCCAGCAGTTCCCAAGCGGGGTGGCAGTTCTTC.

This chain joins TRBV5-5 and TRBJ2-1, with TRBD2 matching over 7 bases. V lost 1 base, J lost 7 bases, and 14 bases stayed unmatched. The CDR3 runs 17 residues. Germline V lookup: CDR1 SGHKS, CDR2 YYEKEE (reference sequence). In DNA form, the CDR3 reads TGTGCCAGCAGCTTGTATCTTTTTCTGGGACTAATGAATGAGCAGTTCTTC. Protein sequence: CASSLYLFLGLMNEQFF.

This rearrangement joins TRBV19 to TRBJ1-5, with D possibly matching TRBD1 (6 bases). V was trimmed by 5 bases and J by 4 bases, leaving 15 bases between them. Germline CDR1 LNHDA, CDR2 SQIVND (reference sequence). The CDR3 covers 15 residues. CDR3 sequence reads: CASSPTGSSNQPQHF. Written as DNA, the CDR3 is TGTGCCAGTAGTCCAACAGGGAGCTCTAATCAGCCCCAGCATTTT.

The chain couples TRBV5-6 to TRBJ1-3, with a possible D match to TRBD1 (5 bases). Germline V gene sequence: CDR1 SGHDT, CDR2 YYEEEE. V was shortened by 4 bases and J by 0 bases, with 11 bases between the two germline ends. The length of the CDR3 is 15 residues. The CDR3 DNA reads TGTGCCAGCAGCCCCCGGGGCACCTCTGGAAACACCATATATTTT. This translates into CASSPRGTSGNTIYF.

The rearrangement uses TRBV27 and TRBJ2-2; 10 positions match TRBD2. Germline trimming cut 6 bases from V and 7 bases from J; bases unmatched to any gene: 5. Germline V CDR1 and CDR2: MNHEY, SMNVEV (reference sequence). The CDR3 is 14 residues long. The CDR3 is CASRLAGLNGELFF. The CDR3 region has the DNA TGTGCCAGCAGACTAGCGGGATTGAACGGGGAGCTGTTTTTT.

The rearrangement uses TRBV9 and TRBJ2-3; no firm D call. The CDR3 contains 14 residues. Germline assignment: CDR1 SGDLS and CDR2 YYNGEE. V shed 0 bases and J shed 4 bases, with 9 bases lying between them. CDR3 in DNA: TGTGCCAGCAGCGTAGATCCCCGGGCAGATACGCAGTATTTT. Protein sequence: CASSVDPRADTQYF.

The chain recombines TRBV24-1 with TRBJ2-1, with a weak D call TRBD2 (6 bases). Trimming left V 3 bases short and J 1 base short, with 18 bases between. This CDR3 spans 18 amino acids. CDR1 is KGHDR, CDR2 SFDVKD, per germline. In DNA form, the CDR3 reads TGTGCCACCAGTGATCCGGAGCGTGGGACTTGGTCCTACAATGAGCAGTTCTTC. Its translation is CATSDPERGTWSYNEQFF.

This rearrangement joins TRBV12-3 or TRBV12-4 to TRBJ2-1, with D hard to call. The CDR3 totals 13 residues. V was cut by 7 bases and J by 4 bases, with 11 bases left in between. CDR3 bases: TGTGCCAGCACCCCTCGCGGATACAATGAGCAGTTCTTC. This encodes CASTPRGYNEQFF.

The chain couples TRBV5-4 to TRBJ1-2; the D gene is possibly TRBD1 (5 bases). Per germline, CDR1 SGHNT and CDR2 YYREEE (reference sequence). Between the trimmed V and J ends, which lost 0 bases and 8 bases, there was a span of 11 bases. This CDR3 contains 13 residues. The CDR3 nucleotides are TGTGCCAGCAGCTTGGGACAGTCTACGGGCTACACCTTC. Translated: CASSLGQSTGYTF.

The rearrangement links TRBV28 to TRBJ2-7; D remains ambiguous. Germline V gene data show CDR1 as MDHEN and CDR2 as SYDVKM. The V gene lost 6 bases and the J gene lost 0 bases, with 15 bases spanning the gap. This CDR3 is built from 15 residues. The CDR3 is CASSRPLSSSYEQYF. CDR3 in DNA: TGTGCCAGCAGCCGACCGCTTTCTAGCTCCTACGAGCAGTACTTC.

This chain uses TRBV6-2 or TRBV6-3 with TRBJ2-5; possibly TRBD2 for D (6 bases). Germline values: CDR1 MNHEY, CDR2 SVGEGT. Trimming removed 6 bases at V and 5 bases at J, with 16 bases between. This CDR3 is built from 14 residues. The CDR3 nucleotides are TGTGCCAGCAGCGCGCTAGCGTCGAAGGAGACCCAGTACTTC. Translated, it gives CASSALASKETQYF.